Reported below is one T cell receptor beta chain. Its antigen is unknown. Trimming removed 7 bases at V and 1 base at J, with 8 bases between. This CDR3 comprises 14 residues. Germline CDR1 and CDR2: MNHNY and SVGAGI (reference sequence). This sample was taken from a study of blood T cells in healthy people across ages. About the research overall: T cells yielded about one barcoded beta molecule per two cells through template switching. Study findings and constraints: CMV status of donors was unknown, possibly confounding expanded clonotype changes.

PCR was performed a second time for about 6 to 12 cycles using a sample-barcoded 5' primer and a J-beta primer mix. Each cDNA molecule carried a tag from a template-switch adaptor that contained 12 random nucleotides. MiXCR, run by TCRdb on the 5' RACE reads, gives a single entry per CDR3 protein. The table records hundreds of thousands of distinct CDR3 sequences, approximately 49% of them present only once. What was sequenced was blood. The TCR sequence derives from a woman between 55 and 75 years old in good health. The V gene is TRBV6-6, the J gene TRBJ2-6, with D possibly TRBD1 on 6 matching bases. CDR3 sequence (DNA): TGTGCCAGCACACAGGGATCTGGGGCCAACGTCCTGACTTTC. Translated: CASTQGSGANVLTF.